Below, 24 T cell receptor beta chains from the same sample are listed, as sequenced in a study of graft-versus-host responses after intestinal transplantation. The antigens these receptors bind are not known. The assay was immunoSEQ multiplex PCR, and TCRdb's table has in-frame clones only and misses some. This sample has 45,000 to 60,000 clones; around 96% occur once, and the top ten carry around 0.21%. Source: unstimulated CD8+ T cells sorted from spleen or lymph node cells, taken before transplant. The receptors come from a human donor who was the organ donor for an intestinal transplant.

The chain joins TRBV7-3 to TRBJ1-2; D is ambiguous. Trimming took 7 bases from V and 2 from J, leaving 11 bases between them. This CDR3 has 13 residues. In germline, CDR1 is SGHTA, CDR2 FQGTGA. Here the CDR3 reads CASTPRKNYGYTF. Written as DNA, the CDR3 is TGTGCCAGCACCCCAAGAAAGAACTATGGCTACACCTTC.

This clone was seen only a few times. The rearrangement links TRBV4-3 to TRBJ1-3, with D maybe TRBD1 (6 bases). CDR3 size: 14 residues. V was shortened by 0 bases and J by 16 bases, with 19 bases between the two germline ends. CDR1 and CDR2 from the germline V gene are LGHNA and YSLEER. The CDR3 region has the DNA TGCGCCAGCAGCCAAGACCAAGGGGGGGACATGGTTTATTTT. This translates into CASSQDQGGDMVYF.

This chain connects TRBV5-1 to TRBJ2-7, with D maybe TRBD2 (5 bases). The germline V gene has CDR1 SGHRS and CDR2 YFSETQ. Trimming pared 0 bases from V and 0 bases from J, leaving 13 bases between. This CDR3 region has 16 residues. This chain's CDR3 is CASSLVGAAGSYEQYF. The DNA of the CDR3 is TGCGCCAGCAGCTTGGTTGGAGCGGCGGGCTCCTACGAGCAGTACTTC.

The rearrangement links TRBV7-9 to TRBJ1-5; 12 bases agree with TRBD1. Losses at the gene ends were 5 bases for V and 7 bases for J; bases not matched to a gene: 12. The germline V gene encodes CDR1 SEHNR and CDR2 FQNEAQ (reference sequence). The CDR3 has 17 residues. The CDR3 sequence: CASSPGPGQGAWQPQHF. CDR3 coding DNA: TGTGCCAGCAGCCCCGGTCCGGGACAGGGGGCTTGGCAGCCCCAGCATTTT.

The rearrangement uses TRBV14 and TRBJ2-7; D gene ambiguous. V lost 3 bases to trimming and J lost 0 bases, with 6 bases between them. The V gene's germline CDR1 is SGHDN and CDR2 FVKESK. CDR3 length: 13 amino acids. The CDR3 loop is CASSQGTSYEQYF. CDR3 in DNA: TGTGCCAGCAGCCAGGGCACCTCCTACGAGCAGTACTTC.

The chain employs TRBV15 and TRBJ2-7; D might be TRBD1 (6 bases). The germline CDR1 and CDR2 sequences are LNHNV and YYDKDF (reference sequence). The CDR3 is 15 amino acids. The V and J ends lost 3 bases and 3 bases respectively, with 15 bases between them. The CDR3 sequence: CATSSGVDSLYEQYF. CDR3 bases: TGTGCCACCAGCAGTGGGGTGGACAGTCTCTACGAGCAGTACTTC.

This clone appeared a single time. The rearrangement links TRBV4-3 to TRBJ1-2, with a weak D call TRBD1 (6 bases). Trimming removed 0 bases at V and 8 bases at J, with 16 bases between. Per the germline V gene, CDR1 is LGHNA and CDR2 is YSLEER. CDR3 length: 15 residues. CDR3 nucleotide sequence: TGCGCCAGCAGCCAAGAATCCACAGGGTATGGCGGCTACACCTTC. It is translated as CASSQESTGYGGYTF.

The V and J genes are TRBV27 and TRBJ1-2; 8 nucleotides align to TRBD1. V shed 3 bases, J shed 4 bases, and the junction held 7 bases outside the gene matches. Germline CDR1 MNHEY, CDR2 SMNVEV (reference sequence). CDR3 length equals 15 residues. CDR3 amino acids: CASSLGQDISYGYTF. For the CDR3, the DNA is TGTGCCAGCAGTTTGGGACAGGATATTAGCTATGGCTACACCTTC.

The chain links TRBV29-1 to TRBJ2-7; 8 bases map to TRBD1. In germline, CDR1 is SQVTM, CDR2 ANQGSEA. This CDR3 region has 17 residues. With V trimmed by 1 base and J by 0 bases, 11 bases remained unmatched. Written as DNA, the CDR3 is TGCAGCGTTGAAGCCATGATCCGGGACAGGACCTCCTACGAGCAGTACTTC. Translating gives CSVEAMIRDRTSYEQYF.

This clone has a single count. The chain links TRBV4-1 to TRBJ2-5; D unclear. V was cut by 4 bases and J by 1 base, with 13 bases left in between. The CDR3 spans 15 residues. The germline gives CDR1 MGHRA, CDR2 YSYEKL. The CDR3 DNA follows: TGCGCCAGCAGCCTTTTCGGACCGGGCCAAGAGACCCAGTACTTC. Its protein product is CASSLFGPGQETQYF.

The chain uses TRBV23-1 and TRBJ1-1; D gene uncertain. TRBV23-1 is sorted into the ORF group, with uncertain function. The CDR3 extends over 17 amino acids. V dropped 0 bases and J dropped 1 base, with 15 bases sitting between them. The CDR3 loop is CASSQSGRRPQNTEAFF. DNA for the CDR3: TGCGCCAGCAGTCAATCGGGTCGCAGGCCTCAGAACACTGAAGCTTTCTTT.

Concerning this clone: The sample carries other DNA sequences with the same CDR3. The CDR3 loop is CASSPGQGNTEAFF. CDR3 bases: TGTGCCAGCAGTCCAGGACAGGGGAACACTGAAGCTTTCTTT. The chain joins TRBV6-5 to TRBJ1-1; 8 bases are a match to TRBD1. Germline assignment: CDR1 MNHEY and CDR2 SVGAGI. V was clipped by 5 bases and J by 1 base; unmatched bases: 3. CDR3 length equals 14 residues.

The chain couples TRBV4-1 to TRBJ2-3, with a weak D call TRBD2 (6 bases). CDR1 MGHRA and CDR2 YSYEKL come from the germline V gene. Trimming took 5 bases from V and 0 from J, leaving 9 bases between them. This CDR3 is 14 amino acids long. This CDR3 is CASSIAESTDTQYF. CDR3 nucleotide sequence: TGCGCCAGCAGCATAGCGGAAAGCACAGATACGCAGTATTTT.

The V gene is TRBV28, the J gene TRBJ1-2; D unclear. CDR1 and CDR2 from the germline V gene are MDHEN and SYDVKM. Between the trimmed V and J ends, which lost 6 bases and 3 bases, there was a span of 11 bases. The CDR3 is 13 amino acids. The CDR3 coding sequence is TGTGCCAGCAGCCTAGACGGATACTATGGCTACACCTTC. This gives the protein CASSLDGYYGYTF.

The genes are TRBV4-3 and TRBJ2-5, with a possible D match to TRBD1 (5 bases). V was shortened by 0 bases and J by 1 base, with 9 bases between the two germline ends. The CDR3 length is 15 residues. Germline assignment: CDR1 LGHNA and CDR2 YSLEER. The chain's CDR3 is CASSQDIGVQETQYF. The CDR3 nucleotides are TGCGCCAGCAGCCAAGATATAGGGGTCCAAGAGACCCAGTACTTC.

This clone was picked up one time. The gene calls are TRBV27 and TRBJ1-1, with 10 nucleotides matching TRBD1. Germline V gene sequence: CDR1 MNHEY, CDR2 SMNVEV (reference sequence). V gave up 0 bases and J gave up 5 bases; unmatched junction bases: 3. The CDR3 is 15 residues long. For the CDR3, the DNA is TGTGCCAGCAGTTTATCGACAGGGGGCAGGACTGAAGCTTTCTTT. Translation: CASSLSTGGRTEAFF.

The chain employs TRBV9 and TRBJ2-1; 11 nucleotides agree with TRBD2. This CDR3 contains 17 residues. Germline CDR1 and CDR2: SGDLS and YYNGEE. With 3 bases clipped from V and 1 base from J, the junction kept 6 bases outside the gene matches. The CDR3 DNA reads TGTGCCAGCAGCGCCAAACCTAGCGGGGGGTCCTACAATGAGCAGTTCTTC. Translation: CASSAKPSGGSYNEQFF.

The chain is built from TRBV5-1 and TRBJ2-7; D might be TRBD1 or TRBD2, each matching 5 bases. The V end lost 4 bases, the J end lost 6 bases, and 14 bases lay between the germline ends. Germline CDR1 is SGHRS and CDR2 is YFSETQ. The CDR3 loop spans 13 amino acids. The CDR3: CASSEGRGFEQYF. CDR3 in DNA: TGCGCCAGCAGCGAGGGACGAGGGTTCGAGCAGTACTTC.

This clone appeared once. This chain joins TRBV4-3 and TRBJ2-7; TRBD1 is a possible D gene (6 bases). This CDR3 comprises 16 residues. Trimming removed 0 bases at V and 1 base at J, with 13 bases between. Germline values: CDR1 LGHNA, CDR2 YSLEER. In DNA, the CDR3 is TGCGCCAGCAGCCAAGATCCCCGGACAGCATCCTACGAGCAGTACTTC. Amino acids: CASSQDPRTASYEQYF.

The chain joins TRBV7-3 to TRBJ2-6; D unresolved. The CDR3 totals 16 residues. V was clipped by 5 bases and J by 0 bases, with 11 bases between them. Germline CDR1 and CDR2: SGHTA and FQGTGA. CDR3 in amino acids: CASSPSIGSGANVLTF. CDR3 coding DNA: TGTGCCAGCAGCCCGAGTATTGGCTCTGGGGCCAACGTCCTGACTTTC.

The chain uses TRBV7-9 and TRBJ1-1; D ambiguous. The V end was cut by 3 bases, the J end by 0 bases, with 17 bases between. The CDR3 totals 17 residues. Germline V gene sequence: CDR1 SEHNR, CDR2 FQNEAQ (reference sequence). Written as DNA, the CDR3 is TGTGCCAGCAGCTTTTCGGTGGATTTAAGGGTGAACACTGAAGCTTTCTTT. Amino acid sequence: CASSFSVDLRVNTEAFF.

The chain uses TRBV6-5 and TRBJ2-7, with D perhaps TRBD1 or TRBD2 (6 bases each). The CDR3 contains 13 residues. Trimming removed 10 bases from V and 6 bases from J, with 19 bases in between. The germline CDR1 and CDR2 sequences are MNHEY and SVGAGI. Written as DNA, the CDR3 is TGTGCCACTGGTACGGGGGCCTTATCCGAGCAGTACTTC. Its protein is CATGTGALSEQYF.

The V gene is TRBV11-2, the J gene TRBJ2-7; 7 nucleotides align to TRBD1. The CDR3 consists of 16 residues. Germline lookup yields CDR1 SGHAT and CDR2 FQNNGV. Unmatched junction bases numbered 10, after V lost 5 bases and J lost 0 bases. This CDR3 reads CASSLVGQFSSYEQYF. DNA for the CDR3: TGTGCCAGCAGCCTCGTGGGACAGTTTAGCTCCTACGAGCAGTACTTC.

The chain has TRBV28 and TRBJ1-3; D possibly corresponds to TRBD1 (5 bases). CDR1 is MDHEN, CDR2 SYDVKM, per germline. The germline V and J ends were trimmed by 2 bases and 6 bases, with 11 bases remaining between them. The CDR3 runs to 14 residues. CDR3 region: CASSLRGTPNTIYF. CDR3 in DNA: TGTGCCAGCAGTTTAAGGGGAACCCCAAACACCATATATTTT.